Listed below are T cell receptor beta chains from one sample, sequenced in a study of T cells in Graves' hyperthyroidism and ophthalmopathy. TCRdb reprocessed the multiplex PCR reads with MiXCR, giving one entry per CDR3 protein. Of 350,000 or so distinct CDR3 sequences listed, 21% were seen once; the top ten hold 50%. The specimen was blood. The receptors stem from a woman in her forties or fifties with Graves' hyperthyroidism. Each CDR3 is given with its conserved first and last residue. A D gene is named only where the DNA matches it firmly. Size values are once, few and many counts, or a class for expanded clones, and some rows have none.

V: TRBV7-9
D: NA
length: 12
size: few
J: TRBJ1-3
CDR3: CASSLQADTIYF
DNA: TGTGCCAGCAGCTTACAAGCAGACACCATATATTTT

V: TRBV5-1
D: TRBD1
length: 13
size: many
J: TRBJ1-2
CDR3: CASSLGQSYGYTF
DNA: TGCGCCAGCAGCCTGGGACAGTCCTATGGCTACACCTTC

V: TRBV25-1
D: TRBD1
length: 15
size: many
J: TRBJ1-6
CDR3: CASSEDRGNNSPLHF
DNA: TGTGCCAGCAGTGAGGACAGGGGGAATAATTCACCCCTCCACTTT

V: TRBV12-3/TRBV12-4
D: TRBD2
length: 20
size: many
J: TRBJ2-1
CDR3: CASSHPGTSGTGGSYNEQFF
DNA: TGTGCCAGCAGTCACCCCGGGACTAGCGGGACCGGTGGGTCCTACAATGAGCAGTTCTTC

V: TRBV6-1
D: TRBD2
length: 13
size: NA
J: TRBJ2-5
CDR3: CASKPSGMGTQYF
DNA: TGTGCCAGCAAGCCTAGCGGGATGGGGACCCAGTACTTC

V: TRBV12-3/TRBV12-4
D: TRBD2
length: 16
size: NA
J: TRBJ2-4
CDR3: CASSLPSTSGKNIQYF
DNA: TGTGCCAGCAGTTTGCCCTCGACTAGCGGGAAAAACATTCAGTACTTC

V: TRBV7-9
D: NA
length: 13
size: NA
J: TRBJ1-1
CDR3: CASSLSQDTEAFF
DNA: TGTGCCAGCAGCTTATCACAAGACACTGAAGCTTTCTTT

V: TRBV28
D: TRBD1
length: 14
size: many
J: TRBJ1-4
CDR3: CASNSGTVNEKLFF
DNA: TGTGCCAGCAACTCCGGGACAGTTAATGAAAAACTGTTTTTT

V: TRBV10-1
D: NA
length: 13
size: NA
J: TRBJ2-1
CDR3: CASSESTMGEQFF
DNA: TGCGCCAGCAGTGAGTCCACAATGGGTGAGCAGTTCTTC

V: TRBV14
D: NA
length: 13
size: many
J: TRBJ2-1
CDR3: CASSQVLGNEQFF
DNA: TGTGCCAGCAGCCAAGTATTGGGAAATGAGCAGTTCTTC

V: TRBV11-2
D: NA
length: 15
size: NA
J: TRBJ2-6
CDR3: CASSLTRTGANVLTF
DNA: TGTGCCAGCAGCTTAACCCGAACTGGGGCCAACGTCCTGACTTTC

V: TRBV20-1
D: NA
length: 13
size: NA
J: TRBJ1-1
CDR3: CSAFRGDGTEAFF
DNA: TGCAGTGCTTTCCGGGGTGATGGGACTGAAGCTTTCTTT

V: TRBV5-1
D: TRBD1
length: 15
size: many
J: TRBJ2-1
CDR3: CASSLAGTGGNEQFF
DNA: TGCGCCAGCAGCTTAGCCGGGACAGGGGGTAATGAGCAGTTCTTC

V: TRBV25-1
D: NA
length: 16
size: few
J: TRBJ2-6
CDR3: CASSPLEGSGANVLTF
DNA: TGTGCCAGCAGTCCACTGGAGGGCTCTGGGGCCAACGTCCTGACTTTC

V: TRBV5-1
D: TRBD1
length: 14
size: many
J: TRBJ1-1
CDR3: CASSFPGGTTEAFF
DNA: TGCGCCAGCAGCTTCCCAGGGGGCACCACTGAAGCTTTCTTT

V: TRBV28
D: NA
length: 12
size: NA
J: TRBJ2-3
CDR3: CASRDSTDTRYF
DNA: TGTGCCAGCAGGGATAGCACAGATACGCGGTATTTT

V: TRBV5-8
D: NA
length: 15
size: many
J: TRBJ1-2
CDR3: CASSSGRAKESGYTF
DNA: TGTGCCAGCAGCTCGGGCAGGGCGAAAGAGAGTGGCTACACCTTC

V: TRBV6-1
D: NA
length: 15
size: many
J: TRBJ2-2
CDR3: CASTRTPTNTGELFF
DNA: TGTGCCAGCACCCGGACACCAACGAACACCGGGGAGCTGTTTTTT

V: TRBV7-9
D: TRBD2
length: 17
size: many
J: TRBJ2-1
CDR3: CASSSSSGGSSYNEQFF
DNA: TGTGCCAGCAGCTCCTCTAGCGGGGGGAGCTCCTACAATGAGCAGTTCTTC

V: TRBV12-3/TRBV12-4
D: NA
length: 12
size: many
J: TRBJ1-6
CDR3: CASKRGDSPLHF
DNA: TGTGCCAGCAAGCGGGGGGATTCACCCCTCCACTTT

V: TRBV2
D: NA
length: 14
size: many
J: TRBJ1-1
CDR3: CAKRAPGTFTEAFF
DNA: TGTGCCAAGAGGGCCCCTGGCACCTTCACTGAAGCTTTCTTT

V: TRBV10-3
D: NA
length: 13
size: few
J: TRBJ1-1
CDR3: CAIRLGEGTEAFF
DNA: TGTGCCATCCGACTAGGGGAAGGCACTGAAGCTTTCTTT

V: TRBV9
D: TRBD1
length: 14
size: many
J: TRBJ1-5
CDR3: CASSGTGDTQPQHF
DNA: TGTGCCAGCAGCGGGACAGGGGACACTCAGCCCCAGCATTTT

V: TRBV30
D: NA
length: 16
size: NA
J: TRBJ2-7
CDR3: CAWSDPTRGLSYEQYF
DNA: TGTGCCTGGAGTGACCCAACGCGGGGCCTCTCCTACGAGCAGTACTTC

V: TRBV7-2
D: NA
length: 13
size: many
J: TRBJ2-1
CDR3: CASSEQGGNEQFF
DNA: TGTGCCAGCAGCGAACAGGGCGGGAATGAGCAGTTCTTC

V: TRBV28
D: NA
length: 15
size: many
J: TRBJ1-2
CDR3: CASTTPGQINYGYTF
DNA: TGTGCCAGCACCACCCCCGGTCAGATTAACTATGGCTACACCTTC

V: TRBV28
D: NA
length: 16
size: NA
J: TRBJ2-1
CDR3: CASRNSRDLSYNEQFF
DNA: TGTGCCAGCAGAAATTCCCGGGACCTCTCCTACAATGAGCAGTTCTTC

V: TRBV9
D: NA
length: 15
size: few
J: TRBJ1-1
CDR3: CASSPHQGKNTEAFF
DNA: TGTGCCAGCAGCCCGCACCAGGGGAAGAACACTGAAGCTTTCTTT

V: TRBV12-3/TRBV12-4
D: TRBD1
length: 11
size: NA
J: TRBJ1-2
CDR3: CASSGQGLETF
DNA: TGTGCCAGCAGTGGACAGGGCCTAGAGACCTTC

V: TRBV6-1
D: TRBD1
length: 14
size: many
J: TRBJ2-5
CDR3: CASTGTGGFETQYF
DNA: TGTGCCAGCACCGGGACAGGGGGCTTCGAGACCCAGTACTTC

V: TRBV2
D: NA
length: 13
size: many
J: TRBJ2-7
CDR3: CASTRDSGVKQYF
DNA: TGTGCCAGCACCCGGGACTCCGGCGTAAAGCAGTACTTC

V: TRBV6-5
D: TRBD2
length: 20
size: NA
J: TRBJ2-1
CDR3: CASSYSNFRTSGRVRNEQFF
DNA: TGTGCCAGCAGTTACTCGAACTTTAGGACTAGCGGGAGAGTTCGCAATGAGCAGTTCTTC

V: TRBV6-2/TRBV6-3
D: NA
length: 14
size: many
J: TRBJ1-5
CDR3: CASRGTQLIQPQHF
DNA: TGTGCCAGCAGGGGGACACAGTTGATTCAGCCCCAGCATTTT

V: TRBV30
D: TRBD2
length: 15
size: many
J: TRBJ2-7
CDR3: CAWSAAGAPTYEQYF
DNA: TGTGCCTGGAGCGCAGCGGGAGCTCCCACCTACGAGCAGTACTTC

V: TRBV11-3
D: TRBD1
length: 15
size: many
J: TRBJ2-2
CDR3: CASSSRTGATGELFF
DNA: TGTGCCAGCAGCTCACGGACAGGGGCCACCGGGGAGCTGTTTTTT

V: TRBV20-1
D: NA
length: 14
size: NA
J: TRBJ1-6
CDR3: CSARTQVRHSPLHF
DNA: TGCAGTGCTAGAACGCAGGTTAGACATTCACCCCTCCACTTT

V: TRBV2
D: NA
length: 14
size: few
J: TRBJ1-2
CDR3: CASSEAERDYGYTF
DNA: TGTGCCAGCAGTGAAGCAGAGCGGGACTATGGCTACACCTTC

V: TRBV12-3/TRBV12-4
D: TRBD1
length: 16
size: NA
J: TRBJ1-3
CDR3: CASSYETGPSGNTIYF
DNA: TGTGCCAGCAGTTACGAGACAGGGCCCTCTGGAAACACCATATATTTT

V: TRBV14
D: TRBD1
length: 15
size: many
J: TRBJ2-7
CDR3: CASSQDPGGADEQYF
DNA: TGTGCCAGCAGCCAAGATCCAGGGGGCGCGGACGAGCAGTACTTC

V: TRBV28
D: NA
length: 16
size: many
J: TRBJ2-1
CDR3: CASSFPPGRTYNEQFF
DNA: TGTGCCAGCAGTTTCCCCCCGGGACGGACCTACAATGAGCAGTTCTTC

V: TRBV27
D: NA
length: 13
size: few
J: TRBJ1-4
CDR3: CASSLFEGEKLFF
DNA: TGTGCCAGCAGTTTATTCGAGGGAGAAAAACTGTTTTTT

V: TRBV2
D: TRBD1
length: 15
size: once
J: TRBJ1-1
CDR3: CASSLEGHRTGQAFF
DNA: TGTGCCAGCAGCTTAGAGGGGCATCGGACAGGGCAAGCTTTCTTT

V: TRBV10-1
D: NA
length: 14
size: NA
J: TRBJ2-3
CDR3: CASSERQLTDTQYF
DNA: TGCGCCAGCAGTGAGAGACAACTCACAGATACGCAGTATTTT

V: TRBV24-1
D: TRBD2
length: 16
size: many
J: TRBJ2-3
CDR3: CATSESLADFTDTQYF
DNA: TGTGCCACCAGTGAGTCACTAGCGGATTTCACAGATACGCAGTATTTT

V: TRBV24-1
D: NA
length: 15
size: NA
J: TRBJ2-5
CDR3: CATSEPTGFGETQYF
DNA: TGTGCCACCAGTGAACCGACAGGCTTTGGGGAGACCCAGTACTTC

V: TRBV20-1
D: NA
length: 16
size: NA
J: TRBJ2-1
CDR3: CSASSMGRGEDNKQFF
DNA: TGCAGTGCTAGCTCAATGGGAAGGGGAGAGGACAATAAGCAGTTCTTC

V: TRBV12-3/TRBV12-4
D: NA
length: 13
size: few
J: TRBJ2-1
CDR3: CASSLGGLLWQFF
DNA: TGTGCCAGCAGTTTAGGGGGTCTACTTTGGCAGTTCTTC

V: TRBV20-1
D: NA
length: 13
size: NA
J: TRBJ2-1
CDR3: CSVYRTDFNEQFF
DNA: TGCAGTGTCTATCGGACGGACTTCAATGAGCAGTTCTTC

V: TRBV7-2
D: NA
length: 14
size: many
J: TRBJ2-5
CDR3: CASSRRRLSETQYF
DNA: TGTGCCAGCAGTCGACGACGGCTAAGCGAGACCCAGTACTTC